This T cell receptor (beta chain) emerged from a study of regulatory T cells in long-lasting Graves disease. This sample's time point: newly diagnosed GD, antithyroid drugs for less than 3 months. Making the TCR library involved RNA that had been extracted from PBMCs. This clonotype was observed a few times. iRepertoire HTBI primers and Arm-PCR of CDR3 regions built TCR beta libraries. Each CDR3 protein gets one entry after TCRdb re-called the multiplex PCR reads with MiXCR. The table lists about 620,000 distinct CDR3 sequences, around 17% of them singletons, with about 18% in the top ten. These data also featured in a second study, about T cells in Graves' hyperthyroidism and ophthalmopathy. That paper notes: The HTBI primer set served for first-round RT-PCR of the TCR CDR3.

The sequencing used peripheral blood mononuclear cells (PBMCs), collected at new diagnosis, from a patient treated with antithyroid drugs. The clonotype originates from a woman younger than 45 with Graves disease.

CDR3 DNA sequence: TGTGCCAGCAGTTTCGGGGGGGGCGGTTACAATGAGCAGTTCTTC. This sequence encodes CASSFGGGGYNEQFF. The chain couples TRBV12-3 or TRBV12-4 to TRBJ2-1, with 8 nucleotides matching TRBD2. After removal of 3 bases from V and 4 bases from J, the junction contained 5 bases not matched to a gene. This CDR3 is 15 amino acids long.